A selection of T cell receptor beta chains follows, all from one sample in a study of T cells in Graves' hyperthyroidism and ophthalmopathy. One entry per CDR3 protein, called by TCRdb with MiXCR from the multiplex PCR reads. The table includes 40,000 to 65,000 distinct CDR3 sequences, roughly half detected once. Material: blood. Source of these receptors: a woman aged 50 to 65 with Graves' ophthalmopathy. The CDR3 runs from the conserved cysteine through the conserved F or W. The D gene is left open where the match is weak. The size of a clone is reported for some rows only, either as once, few or many, or as a class for expanded clones.

D gene: NA
V gene: TRBV9
J gene: TRBJ2-5
clone size: NA
CDR3 protein: CASSAGKGSTGETQYF
CDR3 DNA: TGTGCCAGCAGCGCGGGGAAGGGGTCCACCGGGGAGACCCAGTACTTC

D gene: TRBD2
V gene: TRBV7-9
J gene: TRBJ2-5
clone size: once
CDR3 protein: CASSLAAGGSGTQYF
CDR3 DNA: TGTGCGAGCAGCTTAGCGGCGGGGGGGTCAGGGACCCAGTACTTC

D gene: NA
V gene: TRBV20-1
J gene: TRBJ2-7
clone size: NA
CDR3 protein: CSARDDGGSYEQYF
CDR3 DNA: TGCAGTGCTAGAGATGACGGGGGCTCCTACGAGCAGTACTTC

D gene: NA
V gene: TRBV6-4
J gene: TRBJ2-1
clone size: NA
CDR3 protein: CASSDSGGYNEQFF
CDR3 DNA: TGTGCCAGCAGTGACTCGGGGGGCTACAATGAGCAGTTCTTC

D gene: NA
V gene: TRBV3-1
J gene: TRBJ2-5
clone size: NA
CDR3 protein: CASSPFGETQYF
CDR3 DNA: TGTGCCAGCAGCCCCTTCGGGGAGACCCAGTACTTC

D gene: TRBD1
V gene: TRBV10-2
J gene: TRBJ1-2
clone size: NA
CDR3 protein: CASSSRKTGDYGYTF
CDR3 DNA: TGCGCCAGCAGTTCCCGGAAGACAGGGGACTATGGCTACACCTTC

D gene: NA
V gene: TRBV20-1
J gene: TRBJ2-5
clone size: NA
CDR3 protein: CSARKMGQETQYF
CDR3 DNA: TGCAGTGCTAGAAAAATGGGACAAGAGACCCAGTACTTC

D gene: NA
V gene: TRBV20-1
J gene: TRBJ2-1
clone size: NA
CDR3 protein: CSARETGRRNEQFF
CDR3 DNA: TGCAGTGCTAGAGAAACAGGGAGAAGGAATGAGCAGTTCTTC

D gene: TRBD2
V gene: TRBV7-8
J gene: TRBJ2-1
clone size: medium-sized
CDR3 protein: CASRLAGPYNEQFF
CDR3 DNA: TGTGCCAGCAGACTAGCGGGCCCGTACAATGAGCAGTTCTTC

D gene: TRBD1
V gene: TRBV6-2/TRBV6-3
J gene: TRBJ2-5
clone size: many
CDR3 protein: CASLTGGVETQYF
CDR3 DNA: TGTGCCAGCCTCACAGGGGGCGTAGAGACCCAGTACTTC

D gene: TRBD1
V gene: TRBV7-2
J gene: TRBJ2-7
clone size: NA
CDR3 protein: CASSLMGQVYEQYF
CDR3 DNA: TGTGCCAGCAGTCTAATGGGACAGGTCTACGAGCAGTACTTC

D gene: NA
V gene: TRBV10-3
J gene: TRBJ1-5
clone size: few
CDR3 protein: CAISDVQETQHF
CDR3 DNA: TGTGCCATCAGTGATGTTCAAGAGACCCAGCATTTT

D gene: NA
V gene: TRBV2
J gene: TRBJ2-1
clone size: many
CDR3 protein: CASSPGHREGVFYNEQFF
CDR3 DNA: TGTGCCAGCAGTCCCGGACACCGGGAAGGGGTTTTTTACAATGAGCAGTTCTTC

D gene: TRBD2
V gene: TRBV9
J gene: TRBJ2-2
clone size: NA
CDR3 protein: CASSVGGGLTGELFF
CDR3 DNA: TGTGCCAGCAGCGTAGGCGGGGGGCTGACCGGGGAGCTGTTTTTT

D gene: NA
V gene: TRBV9
J gene: TRBJ2-7
clone size: NA
CDR3 protein: CASSDLTGRYF
CDR3 DNA: TGTGCCAGCAGCGACCTTACGGGGCGGTACTTC

D gene: NA
V gene: TRBV3-1
J gene: TRBJ1-5
clone size: many
CDR3 protein: CASSQNSNQPQHF
CDR3 DNA: TGTGCCAGCAGCCAAAATAGCAATCAGCCCCAGCATTTT

D gene: NA
V gene: TRBV7-9
J gene: TRBJ2-3
clone size: many
CDR3 protein: CASSLDLDTQYF
CDR3 DNA: TGTGCCAGCAGCTTAGACCTAGATACGCAGTATTTT

D gene: TRBD1
V gene: TRBV7-2
J gene: TRBJ2-4
clone size: NA
CDR3 protein: CASSLGGTGGIQYF
CDR3 DNA: TGTGCCAGCAGCTTAGGGGGGACAGGGGGCATTCAGTACTTC

D gene: NA
V gene: TRBV7-8
J gene: TRBJ1-3
clone size: NA
CDR3 protein: CANSLLSGNAIYF
CDR3 DNA: TGTGCCAACAGCCTCCTCTCTGGAAACGCCATATATTTT

D gene: NA
V gene: TRBV10-3
J gene: TRBJ1-5
clone size: NA
CDR3 protein: CAISDTPRDGDQPQHF
CDR3 DNA: TGTGCCATCAGTGACACACCCAGGGACGGGGATCAGCCCCAGCATTTT

D gene: NA
V gene: TRBV7-9
J gene: TRBJ1-3
clone size: many
CDR3 protein: CVARTSGNTIYF
CDR3 DNA: TGTGTCGCCAGGACCTCTGGAAACACCATATATTTT

D gene: NA
V gene: TRBV7-6
J gene: TRBJ1-5
clone size: NA
CDR3 protein: CASSPGNGNQPQHF
CDR3 DNA: TGTGCCAGCAGCCCTGGCAATGGGAATCAGCCCCAGCATTTT

D gene: TRBD2
V gene: TRBV6-4
J gene: TRBJ2-1
clone size: many
CDR3 protein: CASSALAGEGDEQFF
CDR3 DNA: TGTGCCAGCAGTGCCTTGGCGGGAGAAGGGGATGAGCAGTTCTTC

D gene: NA
V gene: TRBV12-3/TRBV12-4
J gene: TRBJ1-5
clone size: NA
CDR3 protein: CASSFGDQPQHF
CDR3 DNA: TGTGCCAGCAGTTTTGGGGATCAGCCCCAGCATTTT

D gene: TRBD2
V gene: TRBV2
J gene: TRBJ2-3
clone size: few
CDR3 protein: CASSPQSGSMDTQYF
CDR3 DNA: TGTGCCAGCTCACCACAAAGCGGGAGTATGGATACGCAGTATTTT

D gene: TRBD2
V gene: TRBV11-1
J gene: TRBJ2-7
clone size: many
CDR3 protein: CASSLTSGVYEQYF
CDR3 DNA: TGTGCCAGCAGCTTAACTAGCGGGGTCTACGAGCAGTACTTC

D gene: NA
V gene: TRBV11-2
J gene: TRBJ1-5
clone size: medium-sized
CDR3 protein: CASSLLIRRYSNQPQHF
CDR3 DNA: TGTGCCAGCAGCTTATTGATCCGGCGGTATAGCAATCAGCCCCAGCATTTT

D gene: NA
V gene: TRBV7-2
J gene: TRBJ2-1
clone size: medium-sized
CDR3 protein: CASSLGGAGNEQFF
CDR3 DNA: TGTGCCAGCAGCTTAGGAGGGGCTGGCAATGAGCAGTTCTTC

D gene: TRBD1
V gene: TRBV11-3
J gene: TRBJ2-7
clone size: NA
CDR3 protein: CASSLRGQGVERYF
CDR3 DNA: TGTGCCAGCAGCTTGCGGGGACAGGGGGTCGAGCGGTACTTC

D gene: TRBD2
V gene: TRBV11-2
J gene: TRBJ2-3
clone size: NA
CDR3 protein: CASSPGLAGGSTDTQYF
CDR3 DNA: TGTGCCAGCAGCCCCGGACTAGCGGGAGGGAGCACAGATACGCAGTATTTT

D gene: NA
V gene: TRBV7-3
J gene: TRBJ2-1
clone size: many
CDR3 protein: CASSGPGRGEQFF
CDR3 DNA: TGTGCCAGCAGCGGGCCAGGAAGGGGTGAGCAGTTCTTC

D gene: NA
V gene: TRBV3-1
J gene: TRBJ2-3
clone size: many
CDR3 protein: CASSSGDTQYF
CDR3 DNA: TGTGCCAGCAGTTCCGGAGATACGCAGTATTTT

D gene: TRBD1
V gene: TRBV20-1
J gene: TRBJ2-7
clone size: many
CDR3 protein: CSASRQGGYEQYF
CDR3 DNA: TGCAGTGCTAGCCGACAGGGGGGCTACGAGCAGTACTTC

D gene: NA
V gene: TRBV20-1
J gene: TRBJ2-6
clone size: NA
CDR3 protein: CSAEGGDVDSGANVLTF
CDR3 DNA: TGCAGTGCCGAGGGGGGAGACGTTGATTCTGGGGCCAACGTCCTGACTTTC

D gene: NA
V gene: TRBV6-1
J gene: TRBJ2-1
clone size: many
CDR3 protein: CASTPGVREQFF
CDR3 DNA: TGTGCCAGCACCCCAGGGGTACGGGAGCAGTTCTTC

D gene: TRBD2
V gene: TRBV6-6
J gene: TRBJ2-2
clone size: NA
CDR3 protein: CASTGGSGKLFF
CDR3 DNA: TGTGCCAGCACCGGGGGGAGCGGGAAGCTGTTTTTT

D gene: NA
V gene: TRBV7-8
J gene: TRBJ2-7
clone size: NA
CDR3 protein: CASRRTSEQYF
CDR3 DNA: TGTGCCAGCAGACGGACAAGCGAGCAGTACTTC

D gene: NA
V gene: TRBV10-2
J gene: TRBJ1-6
clone size: NA
CDR3 protein: CARSTLGYYNSPLHF
CDR3 DNA: TGCGCCAGAAGTACCCTGGGTTACTATAATTCACCCCTCCACTTT

D gene: NA
V gene: TRBV5-1
J gene: TRBJ2-2
clone size: NA
CDR3 protein: CASSLAGGKAGELFF
CDR3 DNA: TGCGCCAGCAGCTTGGCCGGGGGCAAAGCCGGGGAGCTGTTTTTT

D gene: TRBD1
V gene: TRBV5-4
J gene: TRBJ1-1
clone size: many
CDR3 protein: CASSSRAGQGYTEAFF
CDR3 DNA: TGTGCCAGCAGCTCACGGGCGGGACAGGGGTACACTGAAGCTTTCTTT

D gene: TRBD2
V gene: TRBV19
J gene: TRBJ2-3
clone size: NA
CDR3 protein: CASSIRTSGEITDMQYF
CDR3 DNA: TGTGCCAGTAGTATCAGGACTAGCGGAGAGATCACAGATATGCAGTATTTT

D gene: NA
V gene: TRBV28
J gene: TRBJ2-6
clone size: many
CDR3 protein: CASSFYSGANVLTF
CDR3 DNA: TGTGCCAGCAGTTTCTACTCTGGGGCCAACGTCCTGACTTTC

D gene: TRBD1
V gene: TRBV2
J gene: TRBJ2-4
clone size: many
CDR3 protein: CASSEPDRDRGKNIQYF
CDR3 DNA: TGTGCCAGCAGTGAACCCGACAGGGATAGAGGCAAAAACATTCAGTACTTC

D gene: TRBD1
V gene: TRBV20-1
J gene: TRBJ2-2
clone size: many
CDR3 protein: CSARDQDRVTGELFF
CDR3 DNA: TGCAGTGCTAGAGATCAGGACAGGGTCACCGGGGAGCTGTTTTTT

D gene: TRBD1
V gene: TRBV11-3
J gene: TRBJ2-3
clone size: many
CDR3 protein: CASSRDRGTDTQYF
CDR3 DNA: TGTGCCAGCAGCCGGGACAGGGGCACAGATACGCAGTATTTT

D gene: NA
V gene: TRBV4-3
J gene: TRBJ1-4
clone size: once
CDR3 protein: CASSQGVRGLGAHEKLFF
CDR3 DNA: TGCGCCAGCAGCCAAGGGGTCCGGGGGCTGGGGGCACATGAAAAACTGTTTTTT

D gene: NA
V gene: TRBV20-1
J gene: TRBJ1-1
clone size: NA
CDR3 protein: CSASQNTEAFF
CDR3 DNA: TGCAGTGCTAGTCAGAACACTGAAGCTTTCTTT

D gene: NA
V gene: TRBV11-2
J gene: TRBJ2-7
clone size: NA
CDR3 protein: CASSQERAHEQYF
CDR3 DNA: TGTGCCAGCAGCCAAGAAAGAGCGCACGAGCAGTACTTC

D gene: TRBD1
V gene: TRBV9
J gene: TRBJ2-1
clone size: NA
CDR3 protein: CASGHTTGRSYNEQFF
CDR3 DNA: TGTGCCAGCGGCCATACGACAGGGCGCTCCTATAATGAGCAGTTCTTC

D gene: TRBD2
V gene: TRBV7-7
J gene: TRBJ2-3
clone size: many
CDR3 protein: CASSLGLAGGRDTQYF
CDR3 DNA: TGTGCTAGCAGCTTAGGACTAGCGGGGGGCAGGGATACGCAGTATTTT

D gene: NA
V gene: TRBV20-1
J gene: TRBJ1-1
clone size: NA
CDR3 protein: CSARGQVIMNTEAFF
CDR3 DNA: TGCAGTGCTAGAGGACAGGTTATTATGAACACTGAAGCTTTCTTT